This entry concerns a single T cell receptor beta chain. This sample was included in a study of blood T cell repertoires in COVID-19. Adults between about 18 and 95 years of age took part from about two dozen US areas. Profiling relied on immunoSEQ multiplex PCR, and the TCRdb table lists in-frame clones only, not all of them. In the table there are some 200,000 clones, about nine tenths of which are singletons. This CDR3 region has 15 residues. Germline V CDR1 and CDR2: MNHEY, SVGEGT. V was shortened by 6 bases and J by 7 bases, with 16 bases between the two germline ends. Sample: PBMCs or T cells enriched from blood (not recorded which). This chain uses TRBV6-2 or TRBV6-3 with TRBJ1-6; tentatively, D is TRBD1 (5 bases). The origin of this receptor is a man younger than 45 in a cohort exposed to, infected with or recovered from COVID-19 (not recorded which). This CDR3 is CASSSTGRGNSPLHF. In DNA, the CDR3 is TGTGCCAGCAGCTCTACGGGACGGGGGAATTCACCCCTCCACTTT.